This TCR beta chain was sequenced during a study of shared T cell receptors in the human thymus. TCRdb's copy holds only in-frame clones and misses some; the assay was immunoSEQ multiplex PCR. In the table there are approximately 660,000 clones, 88% of which are singletons. CDR3 length equals 19 residues. Germline V CDR1 and CDR2: LGHNT, FRNRAP. The germline V and J ends were trimmed by 6 bases and 1 base, with 28 bases remaining between them. The same data also contributed to another study, on human thymus T cells. This second study says: Having corrective surgery for congenital heart defects, healthy Finnish infants were the ones who donated. Resected material from corrective heart surgery provided the thymus tissue analysed. Thymic and blood repertoires appeared to carry a bias in their V and J gene usage. Unrelated people showed highly overlapping thymic repertoires, related research reported.

The V gene is TRBV12-5, the J gene TRBJ2-7, with a possible D match to TRBD2 (7 bases). The clonotype comes from a boy younger than two with a congenital heart defect. The sequencing sample was made of thymocytes. CDR3 sequence: CASGTPQGWTRVGSYEQYF. CDR3 nucleotides: TGTGCTAGTGGAACCCCACAGGGTTGGACTAGAGTTGGGTCCTACGAGCAGTACTTC.